What follows are 22 T cell receptor beta chains derived from one specimen sequenced in a study of T cell responses to AZD1222 COVID-19 vaccine. Only in-frame clones appear in the TCRdb table, and some are missing; sequencing was by immunoSEQ multiplex PCR. The table lists 130,000 or so clones, around 89% of them singletons. The material sequenced was peripheral blood, taken on day 0 of MenACWY control vaccination. These receptors all come from an adult in good health.

This CDR3 is CASSSGGFSYNEQFF. The CDR3 DNA follows: TGCGCCAGCAGCTCCGGAGGTTTCTCCTACAATGAGCAGTTCTTC. This chain uses TRBV5-1 with TRBJ2-1; D perhaps matches TRBD2 (5 bases). Germline CDR1 reads SGHRS; CDR2 reads YFSETQ. This CDR3 spans 15 amino acids. V was shortened by 3 bases and J by 0 bases, with 10 bases between the two germline ends.

The chain joins TRBV5-6 to TRBJ2-3; D remains ambiguous. The germline V gene has CDR1 SGHDT and CDR2 YYEEEE. The CDR3 is made up of 13 amino acids. Between the trimmed V and J ends, which lost 2 bases and 3 bases, there was a span of 7 bases. In DNA, the CDR3 is TGTGCCAGCAGCTTTTCCGGGACAGATACGCAGTATTTT. It specifies CASSFSGTDTQYF.

CDR3 in amino acids: CAWINGRASDTQYF. Written as DNA, the CDR3 is TGTGCCTGGATAAACGGGAGGGCCTCAGATACGCAGTATTTT. The rearrangement uses TRBV30 and TRBJ2-3, with 8 bases fitting TRBD2. From germline, CDR1 is GTSNPN and CDR2 SVGIG (reference sequence). The CDR3 totals 14 residues. V shed 4 bases, J shed 4 bases, and the junction held 7 bases outside the gene matches.

In regard to this clone: The identical CDR3 is also encoded by other nucleotide sequences in the sample. The DNA for the CDR3 is TGTGCCAGCAGTTACGAAGAGGACTACGAGCAGTACTTC. Its protein product is CASSYEEDYEQYF. The chain couples TRBV6-2 or TRBV6-3 to TRBJ2-7; D gene ambiguous. The germline V gene encodes CDR1 MNHEY and CDR2 SVGEGT. This CDR3 has 13 amino acids. V shed 2 bases and J shed 3 bases, with 8 bases lying between them.

The chain has TRBV7-9 and TRBJ1-5, with D uncertain. V gave up 0 bases and J gave up 0 bases, with 3 bases separating them. Germline-derived CDR1 and CDR2 are SEHNR and FQNEAQ (reference sequence). The CDR3 has 14 residues. This chain's CDR3 is CASSLANSNQPQHF. The CDR3 DNA is TGTGCCAGCAGCTTAGCCAATAGCAATCAGCCCCAGCATTTT.

This clone was observed at least ten times. The J gene is TRBJ2-1, the V gene TRBV4-3; D may be TRBD2 (5 bases). The germline V gene has CDR1 LGHNA and CDR2 YSLEER. The CDR3 length is 14 residues. The CDR3 bases are TGCCCCCGCCGCCCCCGGGGTAGCTCAAATGAGCAGTTCTTC. Translating gives CPRRPRGSSNEQFF.

V and J are TRBV27 and TRBJ1-6, with D unresolved. Per the germline V gene, CDR1 is MNHEY and CDR2 is SMNVEV (reference sequence). The CDR3 sequence is 17 residues long. V was cut by 2 bases and J by 0 bases, with 11 bases left in between. CDR3 protein: CASSLIPGSSYNSPLHF. The CDR3 DNA follows: TGTGCCAGCAGTTTAATTCCGGGGAGCTCCTATAATTCACCCCTCCACTTT.

This chain connects TRBV5-6 to TRBJ1-6, with a weak D call TRBD1 (5 bases). CDR1 is SGHDT, CDR2 YYEEEE, per germline. This CDR3 has 14 residues. The V gene lost 4 bases and the J gene lost 7 bases, with 12 bases spanning the gap. The CDR3 protein is CASSPRDRNSPLHF. In DNA, the CDR3 is TGTGCCAGCAGCCCTCGGGACCGGAATTCACCCCTCCACTTT.

The chain has TRBV2 and TRBJ2-7; 7 bases fit TRBD2. This CDR3 spans 12 amino acids. V dropped 8 bases and J dropped 2; count of bases not matched to a gene: 3. Germline CDR1 reads SNHLY; CDR2 reads FYNNEI. In DNA, the CDR3 is TGTGCCAGCGGGGGGGGACCCTACGAGCAGTACTTC. Translating gives CASGGGPYEQYF.

The rearrangement joins TRBV11-3 to TRBJ2-5, with TRBD2 matching 9 bases. The J segment lost 4 bases and the V segment lost 1 base, leaving 4 bases of the junction unmatched. Germline CDR1 and CDR2: SGHNT and YENEEA. The CDR3 consists of 15 residues. The CDR3 coding sequence is TGTGCCAGCAGCTTAGGCGGGAGGGAGCGAGAGACCCAGTACTTC. It specifies CASSLGGRERETQYF. The whole variable domain, remainder taken from reference TRBV11-3 and TRBJ2-5, is EAGVVQSPRYKIIEKKQPVAFWCNPISGHNTLYWYLQNLGQGPELLIRYENEEAVDDSQLPKDRFSAERLKGVDSTLKIQPAELGDSAVYLCASSLGGRERETQYFGPGTRLLVL.

The chain carries TRBV27 and TRBJ2-7, with 8 positions matching TRBD1. Germline V gives CDR1 MNHEY, CDR2 SMNVEV (reference sequence). This CDR3 has 15 residues. Germline trimming cut 4 bases from V and 2 bases from J; bases unmatched to any gene: 7. CDR3 sequence reads: CASSWGTGHTYEQYF. CDR3 DNA: TGTGCCAGCAGTTGGGGGACAGGCCATACCTACGAGCAGTACTTC.

The chain recombines TRBV7-6 with TRBJ2-3; 8 bases fit TRBD2. CDR3 length: 18 amino acids. V trimming: 2 bases; J trimming: 5 bases; junction bases outside the gene matches: 15. The germline CDR1 and CDR2 sequences are SGHVS and FNYEAQ. CDR3 coding DNA: TGTGCCAGCAGCTTATGGAGTGGTAGCGGGATGGGCGTAGATACGCAGTATTTT. Protein sequence: CASSLWSGSGMGVDTQYF.

V usage is TRBV4-3 and J usage is TRBJ2-2, with TRBD2 matching 7 bases. Looked up from germline, CDR1 is LGHNA and CDR2 is YSLEER. J gave up 4 bases and V 0 bases, and 8 bases lay outside the gene matches. CDR3 length: 17 amino acids. The CDR3 is CASSQEGGIRGTGELFF. The CDR3 DNA is TGCGCCAGCAGCCAAGAGGGAGGGATCCGAGGCACCGGGGAGCTGTTTTTT.

The chain joins TRBV6-5 to TRBJ2-3; TRBD2 aligns across 8 bases. The CDR3 consists of 15 residues. Germline V gene sequence: CDR1 MNHEY, CDR2 SVGAGI. V shed 6 bases and J 1 base; nucleotides not matched to a gene: 6. The DNA of the CDR3 is TGTGCCAGCAGCCGGGAGGGCAGGGGCACAGATACGCAGTATTTT. It encodes CASSREGRGTDTQYF.

The chain carries TRBV13 and TRBJ2-6, with D perhaps being TRBD1 or TRBD2 (5 bases each). The CDR3 contains 14 residues. CDR1 and CDR2 from the germline V gene are PRHDT and FYEKMQ (reference sequence). Between the trimmed V and J ends, which lost 6 bases and 7 bases, there was a span of 13 bases. CDR3 region: CASRPPGRANVLTF. CDR3 nucleotide sequence: TGTGCCAGCAGACCCCCGGGGCGTGCCAACGTCCTGACTTTC.

The chain couples TRBV13 to TRBJ2-3; TRBD2 matches at 7 bases. The CDR3 is made up of 16 amino acids. V gave up 5 bases and J gave up 5 bases; unmatched junction bases: 13. Germline CDR1 is PRHDT and CDR2 is FYEKMQ (reference sequence). The CDR3 DNA reads as TGTGCCAGCAGCGATAGGCCTGGACTAGTGCTAGATACGCAGTATTTT. Protein sequence: CASSDRPGLVLDTQYF.

V usage is TRBV4-1 and J usage is TRBJ2-1, with 9 nucleotides matching TRBD1. The germline gives CDR1 MGHRA, CDR2 YSYEKL. The J segment lost 0 bases and the V segment lost 3 bases, leaving 3 bases of the junction unmatched. This CDR3 is 16 amino acids long. The CDR3, as DNA: TGCGCCAGCAGCCACGAGGGACAGGGCTCCTACAATGAGCAGTTCTTC. Translating it yields CASSHEGQGSYNEQFF.

A single count supports this clone. The CDR3 loop reads CASSSPGEGKTEAFF. The CDR3, as DNA: TGCGCCAGCAGCTCCCCAGGAGAGGGGAAGACTGAAGCTTTCTTT. The rearrangement links TRBV5-1 to TRBJ1-1; perhaps TRBD1 as D (5 bases). The germline V and J ends were trimmed by 3 bases and 5 bases, with 17 bases remaining between them. The CDR3 runs to 15 residues. Germline V lookup: CDR1 SGHRS, CDR2 YFSETQ.

The chain recombines TRBV5-6 with TRBJ1-2; TRBD1 matches at 7 bases. The CDR3 spans 13 residues. With V trimmed by 6 bases and J by 5 bases, 7 bases remained unmatched. The germline gives CDR1 SGHDT, CDR2 YYEEEE. CDR3 in amino acids: CASTREGAYGYTF. For the CDR3, the DNA is TGTGCCAGCACCCGAGAGGGGGCGTATGGCTACACCTTC.

For this clone: The junction does not match germline at one end; this may be a read error. The J gene is TRBJ1-6, the V gene TRBV5-8, with a possible D match to TRBD1 (5 bases). This CDR3 contains 14 residues. Germline V lookup: CDR1 SGHTS, CDR2 YDEGEE. The CDR3 nucleotides read TGTGCCAGCAGCTCGAGGAACTCCCGGGACTATGCCTACTTT. Translated: CASSSRNSRDYAYF.

The chain combines TRBV5-1 with TRBJ2-5, with TRBD2 identical over 9 bases. Germline V CDR1 and CDR2: SGHRS, YFSETQ. Trimming at V came to 3 bases and at J to 1 base, leaving 10 bases not matched to a gene. The CDR3 is made up of 17 amino acids. CDR3: CASSSLGSGGLQETQYF. The CDR3 nucleotides are TGCGCCAGCAGCTCCTTGGGTAGCGGGGGACTCCAAGAGACCCAGTACTTC.

The table lists this clone with a count of one. The chain has TRBV7-8 and TRBJ1-1; D uncertain. There are 12 residues in the CDR3. Germline V CDR1 and CDR2: SGHVS, FQNEAQ. With 8 bases removed from V and 6 bases from J, the gap between germline ends came to 13 bases. The DNA of the CDR3 is TGTGCCAGCGGACGGTTTGTCGCTGAAGCTTTCTTT. It yields the protein CASGRFVAEAFF.